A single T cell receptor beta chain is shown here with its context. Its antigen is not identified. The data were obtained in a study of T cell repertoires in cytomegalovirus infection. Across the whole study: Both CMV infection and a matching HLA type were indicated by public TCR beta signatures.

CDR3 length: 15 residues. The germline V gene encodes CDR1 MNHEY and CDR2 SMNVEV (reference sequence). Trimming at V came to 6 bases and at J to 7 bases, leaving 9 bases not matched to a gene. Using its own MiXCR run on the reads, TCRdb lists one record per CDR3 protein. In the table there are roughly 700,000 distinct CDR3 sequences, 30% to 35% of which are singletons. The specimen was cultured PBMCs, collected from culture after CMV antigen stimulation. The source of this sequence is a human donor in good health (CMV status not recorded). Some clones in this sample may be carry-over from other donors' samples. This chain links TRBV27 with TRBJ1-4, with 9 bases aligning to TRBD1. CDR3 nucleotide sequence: TGTGCCAGCAGAACAACAGGGGGCTTTGGTGAAAAACTGTTTTTT. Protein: CASRTTGGFGEKLFF.